These 14 T cell receptor beta chains originate from one sample sequenced in a study of CD8+ T cells in alopecia areata. RNA was extracted and reverse transcribed into cDNA as the sequencing template. Measured with immunoSEQ multiplex PCR; TCRdb has only the in-frame clones, and not every one. The sample carries over 150,000 clones, around 60% recorded once. The sample's treatment: oral pan-JAK inhibitor, 5-10 mg twice daily. Sequencing used CD4+ T cells sorted from blood, obtained at week 4, from a patient treated with tofacitinib. Receptors were obtained from a human donor with alopecia areata.

V and J are TRBV7-9 and TRBJ1-1; possible D gene TRBD1, 5 bases. The CDR3 loop spans 13 amino acids. Trimming took off 4 bases at V and 10 bases at J, with 16 bases between the two ends. Per germline, CDR1 SEHNR and CDR2 FQNEAQ (reference sequence). The CDR3: CASSSGGESGAFF. The CDR3 nucleotides are TGTGCCAGCAGCTCCGGAGGGGAAAGTGGAGCTTTCTTT.

V usage is TRBV30 and J usage is TRBJ1-1; no reliable D call. The ends were cut back, 0 bases at V and 11 bases at J, with 16 bases in the middle. Germline CDR1 is GTSNPN and CDR2 is SVGIG (reference sequence). The CDR3 spans 13 residues. The CDR3 region has the DNA TGTGCCTGGAGTGTACCGAAGACGGGTGGGGCTTTCTTT. Translating it yields CAWSVPKTGGAFF.

Only one count was recorded for this clone. V is TRBV6-5 and J is TRBJ2-7; TRBD1 aligns across 11 bases. Germline V gene lookup returns CDR1 MNHEY and CDR2 SVGAGI. This CDR3 region has 14 residues. Trimming took 5 bases from V and 7 from J; bases not matched to a gene: 7. In DNA form, the CDR3 reads TGTGCCAGCAGTCCCGGACAGGGGGCGTGGGAGCAGTACTTC. Translating gives CASSPGQGAWEQYF.

This sequence joins TRBV2 and TRBJ2-3, with TRBD1 matching over 7 bases. Losses at the gene ends were 3 bases for V and 6 bases for J; bases not matched to a gene: 0. Germline-derived CDR1 and CDR2 are SNHLY and FYNNEI. The length of the CDR3 is 12 residues. CDR3 bases: TGTGCCAGCAGTGACAGGGGGGATACGCAGTATTTT. Protein product: CASSDRGDTQYF. Combining the CDR3 with reference TRBV2 and TRBJ2-3 gives the whole variable domain EPEVTQTPSHQVTQMGQEVILRCVPISNHLYFYWYRQILGQKVEFLVSFYNNEISEKSEIFDDQFSVERPDGSNFTLKIRSTKLEDSAMYFCASSDRGDTQYFGPGTRLTVL.

This clone was counted only a few times. V and J are TRBV5-1 and TRBJ2-5; D possibly corresponds to TRBD1 (6 bases). The CDR3 sequence is 14 residues long. Trimming took off 6 bases at V and 0 bases at J, with 12 bases between the two ends. CDR1 is SGHRS and CDR2 is YFSETQ in the germline V gene. CDR3 in amino acids: CASKVSGDQETQYF. CDR3 in DNA: TGCGCCAGCAAGGTATCAGGGGACCAAGAGACCCAGTACTTC.

CDR3 in DNA: TGTGCCTGCCGGGGGGGCAGCGGGGGAGTGTACCAAGAGACCCAGTACTTC. Its translation: CACRGGSGGVYQETQYF. The chain has TRBV30 and TRBJ2-5; 8 bases are shared with TRBD2. V shed 6 bases, J shed 0 bases, and the junction held 15 bases outside the gene matches. The CDR3 contains 17 residues. The germline V gene has CDR1 GTSNPN and CDR2 SVGIG (reference sequence).

V and J are TRBV2 and TRBJ2-5; unclear D gene. The V gene lost 8 bases and the J gene lost 3 bases, with 7 bases spanning the gap. CDR1 and CDR2 from the germline V gene are SNHLY and FYNNEI. This CDR3 region has 11 residues. CDR3 amino acids: CASHLEETQYF. In DNA form, the CDR3 reads TGTGCCAGCCATCTAGAAGAGACCCAGTACTTC.

The rearrangement uses TRBV5-6 and TRBJ2-7, with 9 bases matching TRBD1. This CDR3 contains 17 residues. The V and J ends lost 4 bases and 2 bases, in that order; junction bases with no gene match: 13. Per germline, CDR1 SGHDT and CDR2 YYEEEE. CDR3 sequence: CASSRQGGTGNTYEQYF. CDR3 nucleotides: TGTGCCAGCAGCCGACAGGGGGGGACAGGGAATACCTACGAGCAGTACTTC.

The chain links TRBV25-1 to TRBJ2-3; either TRBD1 or TRBD2 may fit D (6 bases each). Trimming stripped 4 bases from V and 1 base from J, with 15 bases between. The CDR3 is made up of 16 amino acids. The germline V gene encodes CDR1 MGHDK and CDR2 SYGVNS. The CDR3 DNA is TGTGCCAGCAGTGGGGTCGAGGGGGGCGGCACAGATACGCAGTATTTT. Protein: CASSGVEGGGTDTQYF.

This clone occurred a few times. This rearrangement joins TRBV5-1 to TRBJ2-3; TRBD2 might be the D (5 bases). Germline V gene data show CDR1 as SGHRS and CDR2 as YFSETQ. This CDR3 region has 16 residues. The V gene lost 1 base and the J gene lost 4 bases, with 16 bases spanning the gap. CDR3 DNA sequence: TGCGCCAGCAGCTTGTCCGGACTGTCTAACTCAGATACGCAGTATTTT. Translating it yields CASSLSGLSNSDTQYF.

The J gene is TRBJ2-1, the V gene TRBV10-3; D call uncertain. Germline lookup yields CDR1 ENHRY and CDR2 SYGVKD. CDR3 length: 13 amino acids. V was pared by 4 bases and J by 8 bases, with 12 bases between. This CDR3 is CAISGLVVDEQFF. CDR3 sequence (DNA): TGTGCCATCAGTGGGTTGGTGGTGGATGAGCAGTTCTTC.

The rearrangement links TRBV10-3 to TRBJ2-5, with TRBD1 as a possible D gene (6 bases). Germline loops: CDR1 ENHRY, CDR2 SYGVKD. The CDR3 loop spans 13 amino acids. Trimming removed 3 bases from V and 1 base from J, with 6 bases in between. CDR3 in DNA: TGTGCCATCAGTGACAGGGGCCAAGAGACCCAGTACTTC. This encodes CAISDRGQETQYF.

The CDR3 region has the DNA TGTGCCAGCAGCCCGCCAAGCACAGATACGCAGTATTTT. Translation gives CASSPPSTDTQYF. The V call is TRBV5-4, the J call TRBJ2-3; D is unclear. This CDR3 region has 13 residues. Germline V CDR1 and CDR2: SGHNT, YYREEE (reference sequence). The V end lost 4 bases, the J end lost 0 bases, and 6 bases lay between the germline ends. The whole variable domain, remainder taken from reference TRBV5-4 and TRBJ2-3, is ETGVTQSPTHLIKTRGQQVTLRCSSQSGHNTVSWYQQALGQGPQFIFQYYREEENGRGNFPPRFSGLQFPNYSSELNVNALELDDSALYLCASSPPSTDTQYFGPGTRLTVL.

The genes are TRBV7-9 and TRBJ2-1; tentatively, D is TRBD1 (6 bases). Deletions cut 2 bases from V and 5 bases from J, with 10 bases between. There are 14 residues in the CDR3. Per the germline V gene, CDR1 is SEHNR and CDR2 is FQNEAQ (reference sequence). The CDR3 spells CASSLPTGHNEQFF. The CDR3 region has the DNA TGTGCCAGCAGCTTACCCACAGGGCACAATGAGCAGTTCTTC.